The 29 T cell receptor beta chains reported below all come from one sample, sequenced in a study of T cell responses to AZD1222 COVID-19 vaccine. Profiling relied on immunoSEQ multiplex PCR, and the TCRdb table lists in-frame clones only, not all of them. The sample has about 99,000 clones, about nine tenths seen once. Sequenced material: peripheral blood, taken on day 0 of AZD1222 vaccination. The receptors derive from an adult in good health.

V is TRBV4-2 and J is TRBJ2-7, with TRBD1 matching 7 bases. The CDR3 sequence is 16 residues long. In germline, CDR1 is LGHNA, CDR2 YNFKEQ. V lost 1 base to trimming and J lost 2 bases; unmatched junction nucleotides: 8. CDR3 coding DNA: TGTGCCAGCAGCCAAGCGTATTCAGACAGGGCCTACGAGCAGTACTTC. This encodes CASSQAYSDRAYEQYF.

CDR3 in DNA: TGCAGTGCTAGTGCGGGGCCAATCTACAATGAGCAGTTCTTC. It translates to CSASAGPIYNEQFF. The rearrangement joins TRBV20-1 to TRBJ2-1; D might be TRBD2 (6 bases). Germline V gene lookup returns CDR1 DFQATT and CDR2 SNEGSKA (reference sequence). The CDR3 sequence is 14 residues long. Between the trimmed V and J ends, which lost 3 bases and 3 bases, there was a span of 12 bases.

The gene calls are TRBV27 and TRBJ2-6; D gene uncertain. Germline values: CDR1 MNHEY, CDR2 SMNVEV (reference sequence). The CDR3 runs to 17 residues. With 3 bases removed from V and 2 bases from J, the gap between germline ends came to 14 bases. The CDR3 nucleotides are TGTGCCAGCAGTTTCGGGCAGGCCCGCCCTGGGGCCAACGTCCTGACTTTC. It yields the protein CASSFGQARPGANVLTF.

CDR3 DNA: TGCGCCAGCAGCCACCCCCCCCGCGGGGGGGCCTTGGCAGATACGCAGTATTTT. The encoded protein is CASSHPPRGGALADTQYF. The rearrangement uses TRBV5-1 and TRBJ2-3; 9 nucleotides align to TRBD2. Germline V gene data show CDR1 as SGHRS and CDR2 as YFSETQ. The CDR3 is 18 residues long. Unmatched junction bases numbered 16, after V lost 4 bases and J lost 4 bases.

This sequence joins TRBV10-3 and TRBJ1-3, with D unresolved. CDR3 size: 15 residues. V was shortened by 6 bases and J by 0 bases, with 12 bases between the two germline ends. The germline V gene encodes CDR1 ENHRY and CDR2 SYGVKD. The CDR3 region is CAISATALSGNTIYF. The CDR3 bases are TGTGCCATCAGCGCTACAGCGCTCTCTGGAAACACCATATATTTT.

The chain combines TRBV19 with TRBJ1-4; D gene uncertain. From germline, CDR1 is LNHDA and CDR2 SQIVND (reference sequence). V lost 3 bases and J lost 6, with 5 bases in between. This CDR3 is 12 amino acids long. The CDR3 DNA is TGTGCCAGTAGTATTGCGCATGAAAAACTGTTTTTT. This codes for CASSIAHEKLFF.

This sequence joins TRBV5-6 and TRBJ1-2; 8 nucleotides agree with TRBD1. The length of the CDR3 is 15 residues. J lost 5 bases, V lost 4 bases, and 10 bases had no gene match. Germline-derived CDR1 and CDR2 are SGHDT and YYEEEE. The CDR3 region has the DNA TGTGCCAGCAGCCTTGACGGGACAGGTCGATATGGCTACACCTTC. It is translated as CASSLDGTGRYGYTF.

V is TRBV7-9 and J is TRBJ2-3; 8 bases line up with TRBD1. The CDR3 loop spans 15 amino acids. V gave up 8 bases and J gave up 6 bases; unmatched junction bases: 13. Germline CDR1 reads SEHNR; CDR2 reads FQNEAQ (reference sequence). As DNA, the CDR3 is TGTGCCAGCGGCGGACAGGGATCGGTCAGGGATACGCAGTATTTT. Residues: CASGGQGSVRDTQYF.

The chain carries TRBV19 and TRBJ2-3, with D maybe TRBD2 (5 bases). The CDR3 sequence is 17 residues long. V lost 7 bases and J lost 3, with 23 bases in between. Germline values: CDR1 LNHDA, CDR2 SQIVND (reference sequence). CDR3 DNA sequence: TGTGCCAGTACCCCAACCGGAGGTCTTTTCGGGACAGATACGCAGTATTTT. Its translation is CASTPTGGLFGTDTQYF.

With respect to this clone: One end of the junction does not line up with germline, which may come from a read error. The V and J genes are TRBV27 and TRBJ1-2; 7 bases map to TRBD1. CDR3 length: 16 amino acids. Germline lookup yields CDR1 MNHEY and CDR2 SMNVEV (reference sequence). The CDR3 here is CASSATIGGGNYGYTF. CDR3 DNA sequence: TGTGCCAGCAGCGCCACCATAGGGGGCGGAAACTACGGCTACACCTTC.

The table lists this clone with a count of one. The chain recombines TRBV7-2 with TRBJ1-5, with D uncertain. CDR1 and CDR2 (germline): SGHTA, FQGNSA. The CDR3 is made up of 13 amino acids. V was cut by 1 base and J by 3 bases, with 4 bases left in between. This CDR3 is CASSLGANQPQHF. The DNA of the CDR3 is TGTGCCAGCAGCTTAGGCGCCAATCAGCCCCAGCATTTT. Filled out from reference TRBV7-2 and TRBJ1-5, the complete variable domain reads GAGVSQSPSNKVTEKGKDVELRCDPISGHTALYWYRQSLGQGLEFLIYFQGNSAPDKSGLPSDRFSAERTGGSVSTLTIQRTQQEDSAVYLCASSLGANQPQHFGDGTRLSIL.

This chain joins TRBV9 and TRBJ2-1; D ambiguous. The germline V and J ends were trimmed by 0 bases and 4 bases, with 11 bases remaining between them. From germline, CDR1 is SGDLS and CDR2 YYNGEE. The CDR3 has 15 residues. CDR3 coding DNA: TGTGCCAGCAGCGTAGAGCCGACACGGTACAATGAGCAGTTCTTC. Translated, it gives CASSVEPTRYNEQFF.

This clone occurred once. The CDR3: CASSRPTANYGYTF. CDR3 DNA sequence: TGTGCCAGCAGCCGCCCGACAGCTAACTATGGCTACACCTTC. J is TRBJ1-2 and V is TRBV11-2; D is perhaps TRBD1 (5 bases). Germline CDR1 and CDR2: SGHAT and FQNNGV. This CDR3 is 14 amino acids long. The V gene lost 5 bases and the J gene lost 0 bases, with 10 bases spanning the gap.

V usage is TRBV4-1 and J usage is TRBJ2-4, with TRBD2 as a possible D gene (5 bases). The V gene lost 3 bases and the J gene lost 3 bases, with 9 bases spanning the gap. The CDR3 runs to 14 residues. Germline V gene lookup returns CDR1 MGHRA and CDR2 YSYEKL. CDR3 nucleotide sequence: TGCGCCAGCAGCCAGAGCGGCCTCAAAAACATTCAGTACTTC. Translated: CASSQSGLKNIQYF.

The chain joins TRBV28 to TRBJ1-2, with D tentatively TRBD1 (6 bases). This CDR3 has 13 amino acids. V shed 8 bases and J shed 2 bases, with 12 bases lying between them. Germline V gene sequence: CDR1 MDHEN, CDR2 SYDVKM. CDR3 protein: CASLGGPNYGYTF. The CDR3 DNA reads as TGTGCCAGCCTTGGGGGGCCGAACTATGGCTACACCTTC.

The chain couples TRBV12-5 to TRBJ1-1, with D possibly matching TRBD1 (5 bases). The CDR3 loop spans 16 amino acids. Germline values: CDR1 LGHNT, CDR2 FRNRAP. Trimming left V 0 bases short and J 4 bases short, with 15 bases between. The CDR3 sequence is CASGLVPAGRATEAFF. CDR3 DNA: TGTGCTAGTGGTTTGGTACCGGCAGGGCGGGCCACTGAAGCTTTCTTT.

This clone has a handful of counts. The DNA for the CDR3 is TGCGCCAGCCGGGGGCTCGGAGATACGCAGTATTTT. Amino acid sequence: CASRGLGDTQYF. The V call is TRBV10-1, the J call TRBJ2-3; D could derive from TRBD1 or TRBD2 (6 bases each). The germline CDR1 and CDR2 sequences are WNHNN and SYGVQD (reference sequence). V was clipped by 8 bases and J by 5 bases, with 11 bases between them. CDR3 length: 12 residues.

This chain uses TRBV19 with TRBJ2-1, with 13 nucleotides matching TRBD2. From germline, CDR1 is LNHDA and CDR2 SQIVND (reference sequence). The CDR3 extends over 15 amino acids. V gave up 9 bases and J gave up 8 bases; unmatched junction bases: 10. The CDR3 nucleotides read TGTGCCAGCAAACCACTAGCGGGGGGGTTCGATGAGCAGTTCTTC. Translated: CASKPLAGGFDEQFF.

The DNA for the CDR3 is TGTGCCATCAGTGGTGGCGGGGGTCGCACAGATACGCAGTATTTT. It translates to CAISGGGGRTDTQYF. The chain combines TRBV10-3 with TRBJ2-3; 7 bases are shared with TRBD2. This CDR3 is built from 15 residues. The trim removed 4 bases at V and 1 base at J, leaving 5 bases unmatched. The germline V gene has CDR1 ENHRY and CDR2 SYGVKD.

The V and J genes are TRBV7-3 and TRBJ1-6; possibly TRBD1 for D (5 bases). From germline, CDR1 is SGHTA and CDR2 FQGTGA. This CDR3 is 13 amino acids long. Deletions cut 3 bases from V and 7 bases from J, with 7 bases between. The CDR3 sequence is CASSLRQNSPLHF. In DNA form, the CDR3 reads TGTGCCAGCAGCTTGAGACAGAATTCACCCCTCCACTTT.

The chain links TRBV29-1 to TRBJ1-2, with TRBD1 matching 8 bases. The CDR3 has 14 amino acids. V shed 6 bases and J 3 bases; nucleotides not matched to a gene: 9. The germline V gene encodes CDR1 SQVTM and CDR2 ANQGSEA. CDR3 bases: TGCAGCGTAGAACAACAGGGGGTGGACTATGGCTACACCTTC. Amino acid sequence: CSVEQQGVDYGYTF.

The chain uses TRBV5-1 and TRBJ2-2; no firm D call. CDR3 length: 13 amino acids. Germline V CDR1 and CDR2: SGHRS, YFSETQ. Trimming stripped 3 bases from V and 4 bases from J, with 7 bases between. CDR3 sequence reads: CASSSVSTGELFF. The CDR3 DNA sequence: TGCGCCAGCAGCTCGGTTAGCACCGGGGAGCTGTTTTTT.

The rearrangement uses TRBV5-8 and TRBJ1-1, with 9 bases lining up with TRBD1. Trimming at V came to 4 bases and at J to 3 bases, leaving 7 bases not matched to a gene. Germline CDR1 and CDR2: SGHTS and YDEGEE. This CDR3 region has 15 residues. CDR3 sequence reads: CASSTLGQGYTEAFF. Here the CDR3 DNA reads TGTGCCAGCAGCACACTGGGACAGGGCTACACTGAAGCTTTCTTT.

The genes are TRBV24-1 and TRBJ1-5; D is unresolved. CDR3 length: 16 amino acids. Trimming removed 7 bases at V and 3 bases at J, with 18 bases between. Germline-derived CDR1 and CDR2 are KGHDR and SFDVKD. CDR3 region: CATSSGTAVDNQPQHF. Written as DNA, the CDR3 is TGTGCCACCAGCAGCGGAACAGCCGTAGACAATCAGCCCCAGCATTTT.

This clone was seen just once. V gene TRBV5-8 combines with J gene TRBJ1-5, with D unclear. The germline V and J ends were trimmed by 0 bases and 3 bases, with 7 bases remaining between them. The CDR3 loop spans 14 amino acids. Looked up from germline, CDR1 is SGHTS and CDR2 is YDEGEE. The CDR3, as DNA: TGTGCCAGCAGCTTGGGTCAGCTCAATCAGCCCCAGCATTTT. It is translated as CASSLGQLNQPQHF.

V is TRBV3-1 (or the pseudogene TRBV3-2) and J is TRBJ2-1, with D tentatively TRBD1 or TRBD2 (6 bases each). The V gene's germline CDR1 is LGHDT and CDR2 YNNKEL (reference sequence). V was trimmed by 6 bases and J by 9 bases, leaving 18 bases between them. The CDR3 has 14 amino acids. CDR3 DNA: TGTGCCAGCAGTCCCAGTCTACAGGGAGGTGAGCAGTTCTTC. Translation: CASSPSLQGGEQFF.

This clone has just one count. The chain carries TRBV15 and TRBJ2-3, with TRBD2 matching over 9 bases. Germline CDR1 is LNHNV and CDR2 is YYDKDF (reference sequence). The CDR3 length is 17 residues. V shed 1 base and J 4 bases; nucleotides not matched to a gene: 9. The CDR3 DNA sequence: TGTGCCACCAGCAGAGCTCGGCGGGGGGGCAGCGCAGATACGCAGTATTTT. The encoded protein is CATSRARRGGSADTQYF.

The chain employs TRBV5-1 and TRBJ1-1, with unresolved D. Germline assignment: CDR1 SGHRS and CDR2 YFSETQ. The CDR3 is 15 residues long. V was cut by 0 bases and J by 0 bases, with 9 bases left in between. CDR3: CASSLEPGMNTEAFF. The CDR3 nucleotides are TGCGCCAGCAGCTTGGAACCCGGAATGAACACTGAAGCTTTCTTT.

The V call is TRBV4-2, the J call TRBJ2-2, with 12 bases that match TRBD2. The V segment lost 4 bases and the J segment 4 bases; nucleotides outside the gene matches: 4. The germline gives CDR1 LGHNA, CDR2 YNFKEQ. The CDR3 loop spans 16 amino acids. The CDR3 sequence is CASSPGLAGRTGELFF. CDR3 DNA: TGTGCCAGCAGCCCTGGACTAGCGGGGCGCACCGGGGAGCTGTTTTTT.